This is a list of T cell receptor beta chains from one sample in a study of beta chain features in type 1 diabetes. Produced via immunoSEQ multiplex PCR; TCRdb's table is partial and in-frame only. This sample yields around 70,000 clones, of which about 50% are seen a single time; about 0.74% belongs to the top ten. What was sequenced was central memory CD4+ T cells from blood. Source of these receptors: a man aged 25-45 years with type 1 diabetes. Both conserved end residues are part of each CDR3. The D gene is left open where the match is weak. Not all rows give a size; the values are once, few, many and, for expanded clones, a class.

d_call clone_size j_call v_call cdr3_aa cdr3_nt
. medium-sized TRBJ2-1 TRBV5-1 CASSQIPRDNHNEQFF TGCGCCAGCAGCCAAATTCCCCGGGACAACCACAATGAGCAGTTCTTC
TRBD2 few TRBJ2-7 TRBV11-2 CASSLALLAGGPGEQYF TGTGCCAGCAGCTTAGCCCTACTAGCGGGAGGTCCCGGCGAGCAGTACTTC
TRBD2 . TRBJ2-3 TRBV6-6 CASRGSLAASTDTQYF TGTGCCAGCAGGGGGTCACTAGCGGCAAGCACAGATACGCAGTATTTT
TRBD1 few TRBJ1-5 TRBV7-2 CASSPDRGRQPQHF TGTGCCAGCAGCCCGGACAGGGGGCGCCAGCCCCAGCATTTT
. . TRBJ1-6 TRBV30 CAWSGGDPAPLHF TGTGCCTGGAGTGGGGGCGACCCGGCACCCCTCCACTTT
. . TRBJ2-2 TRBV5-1 CASSLAASLASGELFF TGCGCCAGCAGCTTGGCCGCCAGCCTAGCATCCGGGGAGCTGTTTTTT
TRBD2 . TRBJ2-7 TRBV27 CASSLRHGGGSYEQYF TGTGCCAGCAGTTTACGGCACGGGGGAGGGTCCTACGAGCAGTACTTC
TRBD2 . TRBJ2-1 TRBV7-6 CASSSLTSGNYNEQFF TGTGCCAGCAGCTCACTGACTAGCGGTAACTACAATGAGCAGTTCTTC
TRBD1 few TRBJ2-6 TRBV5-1 CASSLGQGAGANVLTF TGCGCCAGCAGCTTGGGACAGGGGGCTGGGGCCAACGTCCTGACTTTC
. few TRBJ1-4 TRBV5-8 CASSLASRGHRQGNEKLFF TGTGCCAGCAGCTTGGCCTCTCGTGGGCATAGGCAGGGGAATGAAAAACTGTTTTTT
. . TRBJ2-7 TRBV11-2 CASKTQGRTYEQYF TGTGCCAGCAAAACACAGGGAAGAACGTACGAGCAGTACTTC
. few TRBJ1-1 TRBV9 CASSVGRAGSEAFF TGTGCCAGCAGCGTAGGCAGGGCGGGGTCTGAAGCTTTCTTT
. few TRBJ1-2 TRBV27 CASSHPGSGYTF TGTGCCAGCAGTCACCCGGGGTCTGGCTACACCTTC
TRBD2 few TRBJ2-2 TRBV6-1 CASSETPLAGTGELFF TGTGCCAGCAGTGAGACCCCGCTAGCGGGGACCGGGGAGCTGTTTTTT
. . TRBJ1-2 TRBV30 CAWSEFGASYGYTF TGTGCCTGGAGTGAGTTTGGGGCAAGCTATGGCTACACCTTC
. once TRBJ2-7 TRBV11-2 CASSLDREQYF TGTGCCAGCAGCTTAGATCGCGAGCAGTACTTC
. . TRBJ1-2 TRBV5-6 CASSLAPGAGNGYTF TGTGCCAGCAGCTTGGCCCCTGGCGCGGGGAACGGCTACACCTTC
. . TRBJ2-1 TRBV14 CASSQALLRYNNEQFF TGTGCCAGCAGCCAAGCCCTTTTGCGATATAACAATGAGCAGTTCTTC
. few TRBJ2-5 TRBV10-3 CAISESTMGNLVETQYF TGTGCCATCAGTGAGTCGACTATGGGGAATTTAGTGGAGACCCAGTACTTC
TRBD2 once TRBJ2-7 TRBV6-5 CASSARLAGHYEQYF TGTGCCAGCAGTGCCCGATTAGCGGGGCACTACGAGCAGTACTTC
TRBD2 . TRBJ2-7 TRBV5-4 CASSLAGEGLYYEQYF TGTGCCAGCAGCTTGGCCGGGGAGGGGCTTTACTACGAGCAGTACTTC
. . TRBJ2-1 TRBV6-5 CASGVAEGYNEQFF TGTGCCAGCGGGGTCGCGGAGGGGTACAATGAGCAGTTCTTC
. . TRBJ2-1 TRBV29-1 CSVEGDGAPNEQFF TGCAGCGTTGAAGGGGATGGGGCGCCCAATGAGCAGTTCTTC
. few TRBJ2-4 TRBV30 CAWSPGTKNIQYF TGTGCCTGGAGCCCGGGGACCAAAAACATTCAGTACTTC
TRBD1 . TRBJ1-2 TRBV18 CASSDRGPPNYGYTF TGTGCCAGTTCGGACAGGGGCCCACCAAACTATGGCTACACCTTC
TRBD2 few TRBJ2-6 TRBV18 CASSPPGGDDNVLTF TGTGCCAGCTCACCCCCTGGGGGGGACGACAACGTCCTGACTTTC
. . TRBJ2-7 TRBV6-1 CASSSVLFEQYF TGTGCCAGCAGTTCGGTTCTCTTCGAGCAGTACTTC
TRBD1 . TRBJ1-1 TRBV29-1 CSVGLDRVYMNTEAFF TGCAGCGTCGGTCTCGACAGGGTATACATGAACACTGAAGCTTTCTTT
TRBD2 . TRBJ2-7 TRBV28 CASNSGGGNAYEQYF TGTGCCAGCAACTCGGGGGGGGGAAACGCCTACGAGCAGTACTTC
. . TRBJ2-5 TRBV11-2 CASSSPRPTAQETQYF TGTGCCAGCAGCTCCCCCCGTCCCACAGCTCAAGAGACCCAGTACTTC
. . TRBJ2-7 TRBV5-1 CASSFRGTSYEQYF TGCGCCAGCAGCTTCCGGGGGACCTCCTACGAGCAGTACTTC
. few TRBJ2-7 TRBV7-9 CASSSVPESEQYF TGTGCCAGCAGCTCTGTCCCCGAGTCCGAGCAGTACTTC
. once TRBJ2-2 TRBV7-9 CASSFREVGTGELFF TGTGCCAGCAGCTTCAGGGAGGTGGGCACCGGGGAGCTGTTTTTT
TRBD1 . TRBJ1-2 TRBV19 CASREGQLNYGYTF TGTGCCAGTAGAGAGGGACAGCTTAACTATGGCTACACCTTC
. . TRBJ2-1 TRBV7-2 CASSSLNNEQFF TGTGCCAGCAGCTCCCTAAACAATGAGCAGTTCTTC
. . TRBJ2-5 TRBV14 CASSQMAGNRKETQYF TGTGCCAGCAGCCAAATGGCAGGGAATCGGAAAGAGACCCAGTACTTC
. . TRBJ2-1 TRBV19 CASSHGSSYNEQFF TGTGCCAGTAGTCACGGGAGCTCCTACAATGAGCAGTTCTTC
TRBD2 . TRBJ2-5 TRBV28 CASSLAGGGETQYF TGTGCCAGCAGTTTAGCGGGGGGCGGAGAGACCCAGTACTTC
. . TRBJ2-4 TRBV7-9 CASSDRILGGDIQYF TGTGCCAGCAGCGACAGGATTCTGGGGGGGGACATTCAGTACTTC
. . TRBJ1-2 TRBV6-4 CASRDSGGNGYTF TGTGCCAGCAGAGACAGTGGAGGGAATGGCTACACCTTC
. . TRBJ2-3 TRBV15 CATSRGTTAGATDTQYF TGTGCCACCAGCAGGGGGACTACGGCGGGGGCCACAGATACGCAGTATTTT
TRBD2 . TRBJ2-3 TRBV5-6 CASSLGLAGEPSTDTQYF TGTGCCAGCAGCTTGGGACTAGCGGGGGAGCCTAGCACAGATACGCAGTATTTT
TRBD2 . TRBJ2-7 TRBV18 CASSPGGNEQYF TGTGCCAGCTCACCGGGAGGGAACGAGCAGTACTTC
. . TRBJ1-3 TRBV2 CASSIQGGNTIYF TGTGCCAGCAGTATCCAGGGTGGAAACACCATATATTTT
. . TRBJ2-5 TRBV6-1 CASSGHGGETQYF TGTGCCAGCAGTGGCCACGGGGGAGAGACCCAGTACTTC
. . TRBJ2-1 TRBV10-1 CASSETDGGHYNEQFF TGCGCCAGCAGTGAGACCGACGGGGGGCACTACAATGAGCAGTTCTTC
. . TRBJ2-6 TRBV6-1 CASSSSGANVLTF TGTGCCAGCAGCTCCTCTGGGGCCAACGTCCTGACTTTC
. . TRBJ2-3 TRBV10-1 CATSSGDSYTDTQYF TGCGCCACCTCGAGCGGCGACTCGTACACAGATACGCAGTATTTT
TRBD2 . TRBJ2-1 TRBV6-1 CASRSGLAGRDEQFF TGTGCCAGCAGATCGGGACTAGCGGGTAGGGATGAGCAGTTCTTC
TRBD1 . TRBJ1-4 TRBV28 CASSLVPRGNEKLFF TGTGCCAGCAGTTTAGTCCCCAGGGGGAATGAAAAACTGTTTTTT
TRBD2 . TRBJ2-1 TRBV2 CASSHLKTSGGGSYNEQFF TGTGCCAGCTCCCATTTGAAGACTAGCGGGGGGGGCTCCTACAATGAGCAGTTCTTC
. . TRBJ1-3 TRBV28 CASSEVSGNTIYF TGTGCCAGCTCGGAGGTCTCTGGAAACACCATATATTTT
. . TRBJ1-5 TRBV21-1 CASSKGAQLGAGVDQPQHF TGTGCCAGCAGCAAAGGGGCACAGTTGGGGGCCGGGGTAGACCAGCCCCAGCATTTT
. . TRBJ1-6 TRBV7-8 CASSLGGRYNSPLHF TGTGCCAGCAGCTTAGGGGGGAGGTATAATTCACCCCTCCACTTT
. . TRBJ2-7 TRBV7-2 CASSSGGKAGQQYF TGTGCCAGCAGCTCAGGGGGAAAGGCGGGACAGCAGTACTTC